This T cell receptor beta chain was identified during a study of cytomegalovirus exposure and HLA in healthy donors listed by TCRdb under 2017. The study in broad terms: According to an earlier analysis of a few hundred of the donors, some 180 million T cells yielded approximately 120 million unique TCR beta sequences and around 280 Gb of sequence data. Donor age, sex, ethnicity and CMV serostatus were collected together with the repertoire data. Five DR-DQ haplotypes were treated as single units for association and clustering because of strong linkage in the cohort. High-throughput TCR immunosequencing, statistical association of individual TCRs with disease status, and machine learning were combined to predict cytomegalovirus infection status. The T cell repertoires of around 730 subjects were profiled by immunosequencing and related to cytomegalovirus serostatus. In a later analysis, previously published TCR beta repertoires from 666 donors were re-analyzed and high-resolution HLA genotyping was added so that TCR occurrence patterns could be studied. The number of donors typed differed by locus, with about 629-630 for A, B, C, DRB1 and DQB1, roughly 520 for DQA1, about 610 for DPA1, and 472 for DPB1. On average, 235,054 unique TCR beta nucleotide sequences were sequenced per donor among a few hundred genotyped donors of the cohort, with roughly 18% of those sequences being non-productive. Along with the approximately 620-subject first cohort, a separate validation cohort of 120 different subjects was used. Approximately 330 gigabases of sequencing data and around 88 million unique TCR sequences made up an early release that covered over 550 HLA-typed donors. A later genetic analysis used genome-wide SNP genotypes for about 60% of the roughly 700 donors, treating that subset as a discovery cohort. The later analysis used no new phenotypic data to find candidate immune exposures, relying instead on TCR beta sequences and their occurrence across donors. Among the approximately 420 genotyped donors, around 81% belonged to the genetic ancestry cluster associated with self-reported Caucasian donors. Both class I and class II loci were covered by HLA typing, at four-digit resolution. An earlier analysis of about 620 of the donors applied high-throughput TCR beta sequencing to assess whether each TCR beta V gene segment acted as functional or pseudogenic. Every discovery cohort repertoire had been produced on one sequencing platform. The study aimed to test whether signatures of past pathogen exposure could be identified by cataloging public T cell receptors. General study outcomes and caveats: In a later analysis, HLA-associated TCR beta chains showed more clonal expansion and lower generation probabilities than non-associated chains that were equally common. Compared with the approximately 670-donor mean, donors in an Asian-associated ancestry cluster had fewer N-insertions in productive TCRs, according to a later genetic analysis. A cluster of highly shared sequence variants was judged likely to represent a technical artifact of the sequencing pipeline. It was suggested by the authors that the approach could potentially be generalized to other disease states and immunological phenotypes. In the study, approximately 160 TCR beta chains were listed as associated with cytomegalovirus. In vitro tests confirmed that a few of the cytomegalovirus-associated TCR beta chains recognize cytomegalovirus antigens. According to a later analysis, parvovirus B19, influenza, CMV and Epstein-Barr virus appeared linked to several top co-occurrence clusters. Because the 87-base-pair reads could not distinguish some IMGT-functional V segments, including TRBV6-2 and TRBV6-3, those segments were excluded. According to a later analysis, most CMV-associated TCR beta chains appeared to be HLA-restricted, and the HLA associations seemed to be driven largely by CMV exposure. The cohort was sequenced for TCR beta chains only, and without alpha or paired-chain data the features that could be detected were limited. V-gene and J-gene trimming of TCR beta chains was associated with a missense DCLRE1C variant in a later genetic analysis, and the association was replicated in an independent cohort. When HLA alleles, especially DR and DQ, strongly co-occurred, TCR associations were difficult to assign to individual alleles. In a later analysis, the rate of TCR association differed among HLA loci, with DRB1 alleles having the most associated TCRs and HLA-C alleles having the fewest. Because counts were too low, 15 to 20 rarely observed V segments, including chromosome 9 orphons, were left out of the earlier analysis of 587 of the donors. The classifier was reported to diagnose cytomegalovirus status with high specificity and sensitivity in both the original and validation cohorts. Broadly in line with IMGT annotations, most TCR beta V segments showed up in productive rearrangements about 87% or about 30% of the time in an earlier analysis of under 700 of the donors. Correlated functional status among segregating V segments might reflect linkage disequilibrium, but an unknown experimental factor could not be ruled out. A further reported finding was that TCR beta sequences accurately predicted the HLA-A and HLA-B alleles for most subjects in the first cohort. Because some donors lacked HLA typing at each locus, the association tests relied only on the typed subset. Most TCR sequences were observed very rarely across donors, whereas some public TCRs were present in many individuals. Presence/absence analyses assumed roughly uniform sequencing depth across donors, an assumption that may not hold. The only immune exposure information available for the cohort was CMV serostatus. In a later analysis, more than 15,000 TCR beta sequences were associated with specific HLA alleles at a false discovery rate of 0.05.

The cohort consisted of more than 650 healthy bone marrow donors. All cohort members were sampled while nominally healthy, although unrecorded immune exposures were likely present. The donor was CMV seronegative and was included in the group of 352 seronegative cohort members. Every donor gave a peripheral blood sample, and the peripheral blood mononuclear cells from that sample were used for TCR beta sequencing. The Qiagen DNeasy Blood Extraction Kit was used to extract genomic DNA from the blood cell samples. Remarks on this clone: Its cognate antigen has yet to be identified. Nothing much larger sits one base from this clone, and base qualities are not available.

Library prep was done by the immunoSEQ multiplex PCR assay. The multiplex PCR relied on a mix of 60 forward primers for TCR Vbeta segments and 13 reverse primers for TCR Jbeta segments. A multiplex PCR assay on genomic DNA amplified the CDR3 region of rearranged TCR beta genes. Amplified TCR beta libraries were sequenced as 87-base-pair reads on the Illumina HiSeq System. As for how the authors treated the data: A later analysis counted tens of millions of unique TCR beta chains across the 640 or so repertoires, and approximately 11 million of these chains were shared by at least two donors. A nearest-neighbor algorithm error-corrected the raw reads and collapsed the reads into unique sequences, merging closely related sequences to remove PCR and sequencing errors. To assign V, D and J gene segments, CDR3 sequences were aligned to IMGT reference sequences. For a sequence to be retained, a match of at least six nucleotides to both a V gene segment and a J gene segment was required. A rearrangement counted as productive if the CDR3 had no stop codons and remained in frame with V and J, and every other rearrangement counted as non-productive. Following IMGT convention, CDR3 was defined as the stretch from the second conserved V-encoded cysteine to the conserved J-encoded phenylalanine. Sequences without an unambiguous match to a single V gene segment were excluded from the earlier analysis of approximately 560 of the donors. An earlier analysis of several hundred of the donors classified V segments as functional when productive rearrangements were above 56.7% and as segregating when the standard deviation between donors was above 5%. A statistical classification framework was developed to diagnose cytomegalovirus status using the catalog of TCR beta chain sequences. A later analysis assigned V and J genes by comparing TCR nucleotide sequences with IMGT/GENE-DB human TR gene sequences. In a later analysis, CDR3 sequences and most-parsimonious VDJ recombination scenarios were assigned using the TCRdist pipeline. In a later analysis, each TCR beta chain was defined by its CDR3 amino acid sequence together with its V-gene family, and reads lacking a unique V-gene family were excluded. In a later analysis, some 600 highly shared, low-generation-probability nucleotide sequences were removed to address suspected cross-contamination and a sequencing artifact. A later analysis calculated a clonal expansion index for each public chain from normalized within-repertoire ranks of inferred template counts. In a later analysis, generation probabilities were computed with a VDJ recombination model fitted to out-of-frame rearrangements, and the resulting probabilities were checked against IGoR. In a later analysis, hypergeometric tests were used to score TCR-TCR, TCR-HLA and TCR-CMV co-occurrence, with a repertoire-size bias correction applied to TCR pairs. False discovery rates were estimated in a later analysis by permuting HLA or CMV assignments 20 times. In a later analysis, co-occurring TCRs were grouped using DBSCAN, with TCRdist sequence similarity added in when clustering inside HLA-allele-positive subsets. Repertoires with fewer than 30,000 or more than 120,000 public chains were left out of co-occurrence clustering, as were roughly five repertoires with anomalous nucleotide sharing. Entries here come from immuneACCESS through TCRdb and include only in-frame sequences with V and J called. Some clones fail to appear in such tables; in the studies checked, an unresolved V gene covers under half of the shortfall, and the cause of the remainder is unknown. The V and J calls and clone size were taken over from that table, and D and trimming were inferred from the DNA. Here the sample has some 140,000 clones; over 70% occur a single time. Over 1.3% of the sample is held by the ten biggest clonotypes.

From the germline V gene, CDR1 is SGDLS and CDR2 is YYNGEE. The cysteine opens and the phenylalanine closes a CDR3 of 13 amino acids. Left in the record is the CDR3 DNA by itself, 39 bases read in frame from the first base. V loses 4 bases, J loses 8 bases, and the germline ends lie 13 bases apart. Sequencing was done on a sample of PBMCs. The sequence joins TRBV9 to TRBJ2-1; perhaps TRBD1 is the D gene, with 5 bases matching. The clonotype was recovered from a woman in her 40s in good health and CMV-seronegative. CDR3 region: CASSLNDRHEQFF. The nucleotides read TGTGCCAGCAGCTTAAACGACAGACATGAGCAGTTCTTC.